This T cell receptor beta chain was retrieved from a study of Graves' ophthalmopathy and Graves' hyperthyroidism. RNA transcripts yielded amplified TCR beta CDR3 regions. Investigators did first-round RT-PCR with HTBI primers, then second-round multiplex PCR. TCRdb ran MiXCR on the multiplex PCR reads and lists one entry per CDR3 protein. The sample lists 260,000 or so distinct CDR3 sequences, around 50% seen once, with about 45% in the top ten. The study enrolled ophthalmopathy donors with moderate-to-severe activity, CAS ≥3, NOSPECS ≥4 and duration under 3 months. The V end was cut by 1 base, the J end by 0 bases, with 9 bases between. This CDR3 is 15 amino acids long. The germline gives CDR1 SEHNR, CDR2 FQNEAQ (reference sequence).

This TCR came from an adult man with Graves' ophthalmopathy. The V call is TRBV7-9, the J call TRBJ1-2, with a weak D call TRBD1 (5 bases). What was sequenced was peripheral blood. In DNA form, the CDR3 reads TGTGCCAGCAGCTTAGGCGAGGGGCCTAACTATGGCTACACCTTC. It encodes CASSLGEGPNYGYTF.